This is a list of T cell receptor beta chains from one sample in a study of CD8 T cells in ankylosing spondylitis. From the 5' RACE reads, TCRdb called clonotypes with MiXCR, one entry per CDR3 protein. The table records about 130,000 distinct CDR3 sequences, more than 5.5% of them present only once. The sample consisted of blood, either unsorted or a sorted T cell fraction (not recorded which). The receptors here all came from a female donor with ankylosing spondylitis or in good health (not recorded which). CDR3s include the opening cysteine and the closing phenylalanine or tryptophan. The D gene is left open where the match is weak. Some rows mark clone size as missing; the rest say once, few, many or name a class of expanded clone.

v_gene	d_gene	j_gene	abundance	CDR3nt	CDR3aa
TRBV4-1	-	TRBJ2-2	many	TGCGCCAGCAGCCAAGATCCCCCCAGGCTCACCGGGGAGCTGTTTTTT	CASSQDPPRLTGELFF
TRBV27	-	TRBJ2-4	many	TGTGCCAGCAGACCAATCAATAAAAACATTCAGTACTTC	CASRPINKNIQYF
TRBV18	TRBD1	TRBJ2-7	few	TGTGCCAGCTCACTAATCGCCGGGACAGGGGCAACCTACGAGCAGTACTTC	CASSLIAGTGATYEQYF
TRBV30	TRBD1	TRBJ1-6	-	TGTGCCTGGAGTGCGGGAGACAGGGGTTCCTATAATTCACCCCTCCACTTT	CAWSAGDRGSYNSPLHF
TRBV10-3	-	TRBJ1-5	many	TGTGCCATCAGTGATGGGGACGGCGGGAACAATCAGCCCCAGCATTTT	CAISDGDGGNNQPQHF
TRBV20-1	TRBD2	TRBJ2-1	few	TGCAGTGCTGAGTTCAGCGGGGGGCTCTACAATGAGCAGTTCTTC	CSAEFSGGLYNEQFF
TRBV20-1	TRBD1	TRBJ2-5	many	TGCAGTGCTAGCCAAACACAACAGGGGATAGAGACCCAGTACTTC	CSASQTQQGIETQYF
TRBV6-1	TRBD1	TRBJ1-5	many	TGTGCCAGCAAAAAAGGGGGACAGAAAAACAATCAGCCCCAGCATTTT	CASKKGGQKNNQPQHF
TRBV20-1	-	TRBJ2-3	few	TGCAGTTCTAACTCGCCCTCAGGACGGACAGATACGCAGTATTTT	CSSNSPSGRTDTQYF
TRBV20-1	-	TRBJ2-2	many	TGCAGTGCTGGGGGGATTGGGGCCGGGGAGCTGTTTTTT	CSAGGIGAGELFF
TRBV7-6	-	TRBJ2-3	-	TGTGCCAGCAGCTTAGGGGGGCCCCCAGATACGCAGTATTTT	CASSLGGPPDTQYF
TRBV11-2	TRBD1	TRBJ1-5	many	TGTGCCAGCAGCTTCGACAGGGGGGGACAGCCCCAGCATTTT	CASSFDRGGQPQHF
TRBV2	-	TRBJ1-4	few	TGTGCCAGCAATCGAAGGGGCAATGAAAAACTGTTTTTT	CASNRRGNEKLFF
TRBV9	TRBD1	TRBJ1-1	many	TGTGCCAGCAGCGTAGGGCCAGGGGGCAGGACTGAAGCTTTCTTT	CASSVGPGGRTEAFF
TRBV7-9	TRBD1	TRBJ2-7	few	TGTGCCAGCAGCGCGGACAGGGGTCCCGACCCATACGAGCAGTACTTC	CASSADRGPDPYEQYF
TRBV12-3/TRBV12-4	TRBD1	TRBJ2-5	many	TGTGCCAGCAGCTGGGGACAGGGGTCCACCTTTTCAGAGACCCAGTACTTC	CASSWGQGSTFSETQYF
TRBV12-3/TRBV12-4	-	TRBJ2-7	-	TGTGCCAGCAGTTTTCGGTACTACGAGCAGTACTTC	CASSFRYYEQYF
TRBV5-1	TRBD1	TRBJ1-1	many	TGCGCCAGCGAGGCAAGGGACAGCTTTAACACTGAAGCTTTCTTT	CASEARDSFNTEAFF
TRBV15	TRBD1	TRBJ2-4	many	TGTGCCACCAGCAGAGATGGGACAGGGGAAATTGACATTCAGTACTTC	CATSRDGTGEIDIQYF
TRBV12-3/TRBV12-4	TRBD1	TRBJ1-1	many	TGTGCCAGCAGCAGACCGGGACAGGCCTCCACTGAAGCTTTCTTT	CASSRPGQASTEAFF
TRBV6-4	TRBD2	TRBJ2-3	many	TGTGCCAGCAGTGGGTATAGCGGGGGGACCACAGATACGCAGTATTTT	CASSGYSGGTTDTQYF
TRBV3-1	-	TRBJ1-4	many	TGTGCCAGCAGCCAGACGGTTTTTGGTGAAAAACTGTTTTTT	CASSQTVFGEKLFF
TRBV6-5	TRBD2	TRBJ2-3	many	TGTGCCAGCAGTTACAGAAGCGGGGGGCCCACAGATACGCAGTATTTT	CASSYRSGGPTDTQYF
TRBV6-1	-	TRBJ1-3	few	TGTGCCAGCAGCCAGGGACTCACCTCTGGAAACACCATATATTTT	CASSQGLTSGNTIYF
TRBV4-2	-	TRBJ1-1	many	TGTGCCAGCAGCCTACTTCCGGCACAGGGCCTAGCTTTCTTT	CASSLLPAQGLAFF